A single sample is the source of the 5 T cell receptor beta chains below, sequenced in a study of cytomegalovirus exposure and HLA in healthy donors. This PCR relied on a set of 60 Vbeta primers and 13 Jbeta primers. TCRdb's table, derived via immunoSEQ multiplex PCR, lists solely in-frame clones and lacks some. This sample has 160,000 or so clones, with 87% found just once. Sequencing was done on a sample of PBMCs. Receptor source: a woman aged 25 to 45 in good health and CMV-seronegative.

In this sample, this clone turned up once. This sequence joins TRBV11-2 and TRBJ2-1; 11 bases map to TRBD2. Germline trimming cut 1 base from V and 4 bases from J; bases unmatched to any gene: 0. Germline V lookup: CDR1 SGHAT, CDR2 FQNNGV. The CDR3 runs to 15 residues. CDR3 bases: TGTGCCAGCAGCTTAGGACTAGCGGGATACAATGAGCAGTTCTTC. Its protein is CASSLGLAGYNEQFF.

The V call is TRBV7-9, the J call TRBJ2-7; 7 bases line up with TRBD2. The CDR3 spans 14 residues. Trimming cost V 3 bases and J 0 bases; bases outside gene matches: 2. Germline-derived CDR1 and CDR2 are SEHNR and FQNEAQ (reference sequence). The CDR3 coding sequence is TGTGCCAGCAGCTTTGCGGGGGACTCCTACGAGCAGTACTTC. Its protein is CASSFAGDSYEQYF.

The rearrangement links TRBV10-1 to TRBJ2-5, with D perhaps matching TRBD1 (6 bases). Near its end, the DNA agrees better with TRBJ2-7, so the J call may be wrong. This CDR3 is built from 13 residues. The germline CDR1 and CDR2 sequences are WNHNN and SYGVQD (reference sequence). CDR3 in DNA: TGCGCCAGCAGCACAGGGAGCTCCTACGAGCAGTACTTC. This sequence encodes CASSTGSSYEQYF.

This chain joins TRBV28 and TRBJ1-2; the D gene is possibly TRBD1 (6 bases). The CDR3 loop spans 13 amino acids. V dropped 6 bases and J dropped 8 bases, with 16 bases sitting between them. Germline V gene data show CDR1 as MDHEN and CDR2 as SYDVKM. The CDR3 DNA follows: TGTGCCAGCAGCGACAGGCCACCCCTGGGCTACACCTTC. Translating it yields CASSDRPPLGYTF.

The sample holds a few counts of this clone. V gene TRBV10-1 combines with J gene TRBJ2-1; 10 nucleotides line up with TRBD2. This CDR3 contains 16 residues. The V segment lost 7 bases and the J segment 7 bases; nucleotides outside the gene matches: 13. Germline V gene lookup returns CDR1 WNHNN and CDR2 SYGVQD (reference sequence). The CDR3 reads CASNRGAGGLGNEQFF. The CDR3 DNA reads TGCGCCAGCAATAGGGGAGCGGGAGGGTTGGGGAATGAGCAGTTCTTC.